What follows describes a single T cell receptor (beta chain). This record belongs to a study of blood T cell repertoires in COVID-19. About the research overall: The samples span acute and convalescent COVID-19 from the United States, Italy and Spain. Sources were T cells, B-cell-depleted T cells, or PBMCs; the material itself was cDNA or gDNA.

Original analysis: Reference gene primer amplification gave estimated nucleated cell counts. Some clones are missing from TCRdb's copy, which holds only in-frame ones; the method was immunoSEQ multiplex PCR. V and J calls and clone size follow that table, whereas D and trimming were derived from the DNA. The sample shows over 150,000 clones, around nine tenths of them seen only once. CDR1 SGHTA and CDR2 FQGNSA come from the germline V gene. J lost 5 bases, V lost 5 bases, and 11 bases had no gene match. The CDR3 consists of 15 residues. This clonotype originated in a woman younger than 35 who had recovered from COVID-19. Material: peripheral blood. The chain employs TRBV7-2 and TRBJ2-7; 8 bases agree with TRBD2. As DNA, the CDR3 is TGTGCCAGCAGCGGGGGCGGAGCGGGGGTTCACGAGCAGTACTTC. Translating it yields CASSGGGAGVHEQYF. Drawing the rest from reference TRBV7-2 and TRBJ2-7, the complete variable domain is GAGVSQSPSNKVTEKGKDVELRCDPISGHTALYWYRQSLGQGLEFLIYFQGNSAPDKSGLPSDRFSAERTGGSVSTLTIQRTQQEDSAVYLCASSGGGAGVHEQYFGPGTRLTVT.